Detailed here is one T cell receptor (beta chain). The antigen this receptor binds is unknown. No much larger clone exists at a distance of one base, and base qualities are not known. As encoded in the germline V gene, CDR1 is MGHRA while CDR2 is YSYEKL. The CDR3 starts with the cysteine, ends with the phenylalanine, and has 16 residues. The DNA shown is the 48-base CDR3, in frame from base 1. V is pared back by 3 bases and J by 0 bases, with 14 bases lying between the germline termini. The data were taken from a study of patients and donors after allogeneic stem cell transplantation (dated by TCRdb to 2018 to 2021). Receptor amplification or capture employed RT-PCR. Reads for this sample came from a NextSeq 550. TCRdb reanalyzed the raw reads on its own, using fastp at Q25 for trimming and MiXCR for clone calling, and kept in-frame beta chains. When rows share a CDR3 protein, they turn into one entry using the most common DNA and genes. The sample data list 20,000 or so distinct CDR3 sequences, and approximately 39% of these were observed just once. The ten largest clones represent approximately 80% of the sample.

Rearrangement joined TRBV4-1 to TRBJ1-1; TRBD1 might be the D gene, on 5 matching bases. Sequencing used blood, either unsorted or a sorted T cell fraction (not recorded which). The sequence was collected from a human donor who was either an allogeneic HSCT recipient or a stem cell or donor lymphocyte infusion donor (not recorded which). It is not recorded whose cells these are; they may come from a transplant donor. The CDR3 sequence is CASSQGLTVMNTEAFF. The DNA sequence is given as TGCGCCAGCAGCCAGGGTTTGACAGTCATGAACACTGAAGCTTTCTTT.